This T cell receptor (beta chain) was sequenced in a study of T cell responses to AZD1222 COVID-19 vaccine. The assay was immunoSEQ multiplex PCR, and TCRdb's table has in-frame clones only and misses some. This table holds 72,000 or so clones, about 89% found once. Study results and limitations: Spike-specific TCR breadth and depth rose after two AZD1222 doses.

Concerning this clone: Its antigen is as yet unknown.

The starting material was peripheral blood, obtained 28 days after the second AZD1222 dose. This sequence originates from an adult who received the AZD1222 COVID-19 vaccine.

This CDR3 is CASSLEASFHGYTF. The CDR3 DNA sequence: TGTGCCAGCAGCCTAGAGGCCAGCTTTCATGGCTACACCTTC. The chain links TRBV6-5 to TRBJ1-2; D is unresolved. The CDR3 contains 14 residues. The ends were cut back, 6 bases at V and 6 bases at J, with 17 bases in the middle. Per germline, CDR1 MNHEY and CDR2 SVGAGI.